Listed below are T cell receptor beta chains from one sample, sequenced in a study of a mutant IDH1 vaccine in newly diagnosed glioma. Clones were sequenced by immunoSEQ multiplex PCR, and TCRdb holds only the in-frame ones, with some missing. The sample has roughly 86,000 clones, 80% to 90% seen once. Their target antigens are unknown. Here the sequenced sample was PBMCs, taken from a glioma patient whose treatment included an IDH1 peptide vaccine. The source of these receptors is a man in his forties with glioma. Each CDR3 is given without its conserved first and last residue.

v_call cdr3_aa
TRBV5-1 ASSITGTVNTEAF
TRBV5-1 ASSSPGTGISNEQF
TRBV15 ATSRETSGSIVGFYNEQF
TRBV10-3 AISETGETQY
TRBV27 ASSLRPVSGNTIY
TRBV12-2 ASRLDGRKGSNQPQH
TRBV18 ASSPIRGSYGYT
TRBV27 ATSNSGLYEQY
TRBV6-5 ASSPYGQAYTEAF
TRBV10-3 AISDKDNQPQH
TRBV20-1 SARVTYEQF
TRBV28 ASSLLPGYGYT
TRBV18 ASSSQGGYEQY
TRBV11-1 ASSLTPDRNYGYT
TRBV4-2 ASSQRGETQY
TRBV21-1 ASSSTGTSGRARAKNIQY
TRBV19 ASGGGETQY
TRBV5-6 ASSGTGGWGYEQY
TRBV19 ASATRTGMDNQPQH
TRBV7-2 ASSLVTGSSYEQY
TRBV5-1 ASSLPARGAGGDTQY
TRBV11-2 ASSFGLSGELF
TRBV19 ASSIEGLAGNWYNEQF
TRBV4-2 ASSQAHFPGTTSYPTNEKLF
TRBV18 ASSPQGQGVTRNEQF
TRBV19 ASSIGTAFGNEQF
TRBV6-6 ASSYDAGSRAELF
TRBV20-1 SAGMGWEQY
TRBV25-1 ASSLFSGAYNEQF
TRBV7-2 ASSGQGRQPQH
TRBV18 ASSPSQRAYEQY
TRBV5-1 ASSFPEGETQY
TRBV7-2 ASTILANYGYT
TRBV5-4 ASSLITRDIGYGYT
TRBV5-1 ASSVTTGQGNTIY